Following are 25 T cell receptor beta chains from one sample sequenced in a study of T cells in Graves' hyperthyroidism and ophthalmopathy. RNA transcripts yielded amplified TCR beta CDR3 regions. TCR CDR3 underwent first-round RT-PCR with the HTBI primer set. TCRdb independently ran MiXCR on the multiplex PCR reads; one entry per CDR3 protein. The sample carries about 560,000 distinct CDR3 sequences, roughly 17% recorded once. Material for sequencing was blood. The source is a woman aged 18-35 years with Graves' hyperthyroidism.

This clonotype was found a few times. V is TRBV29-1 and J is TRBJ1-2; D call uncertain. Trimming stripped 6 bases from V and 3 bases from J, with 11 bases between. Germline values: CDR1 SQVTM, CDR2 ANQGSEA. The CDR3 is 12 amino acids. CDR3 in amino acids: CSVAVHDYGYTF. Here the CDR3 DNA reads TGCAGCGTGGCCGTACATGACTATGGCTACACCTTC.

In regard to this clonotype: A much larger clone differs from this one at a single base, so this may be a read error. V and J are TRBV20-1 and TRBJ2-7; 12 positions match TRBD1. CDR1 is DFQATT, CDR2 SNEGSKA, per germline (reference sequence). The CDR3 loop spans 15 amino acids. CDR3 in DNA: TGCAGTGCTAGCGACAGGGACAGGGGGCCCTACGATCAGTACTTC. Its protein is CSASDRDRGPYDQYF.

This clonotype appeared once. This may arise from a read error, as a much more abundant clone is one base away. J is TRBJ2-7 and V is TRBV5-1; TRBD1 aligns across 8 bases. Germline V gene sequence: CDR1 SGHRS, CDR2 YFSETQ. The CDR3 runs 15 residues. The CDR3 here is CASSSDRATSYEPYF. The CDR3 nucleotides read TGCGCCAGCAGCTCGGACAGGGCAACCTCCTACGAGCCGTACTTC.

This clonotype has just a few counts. The chain couples TRBV27 to TRBJ2-5; the D gene is possibly TRBD2 (6 bases). CDR3 length equals 17 residues. Trimming removed 2 bases at V and 0 bases at J, with 16 bases between. Germline CDR1 and CDR2: MNHEY and SMNVEV (reference sequence). CDR3 region: CASSLRGASAHQETQYF. The CDR3 bases are TGTGCCAGCAGTTTAAGAGGTGCTAGCGCTCACCAAGAGACCCAGTACTTC.

This clonotype was seen at least ten times. The gene calls are TRBV7-2 and TRBJ2-3; tentatively, D is TRBD1 (6 bases). The V end was cut by 2 bases, the J end by 0 bases, with 9 bases between. Germline CDR1 SGHTA, CDR2 FQGNSA. The CDR3 contains 15 residues. DNA of the CDR3: TGTGCCAGCAGCTTACGGGGACAAAGCACAGATACGCAGTATTTT. Its protein is CASSLRGQSTDTQYF.

This clonotype was seen repeatedly, ten times or more. J is TRBJ2-3 and V is TRBV24-1, with a possible D match to TRBD2 (6 bases). V lost 0 bases to trimming and J lost 4 bases, with 13 bases between them. The CDR3 is made up of 16 amino acids. The germline V gene encodes CDR1 KGHDR and CDR2 SFDVKD. The CDR3 is CATSDLRGTSADTQYF. For the CDR3, the DNA is TGTGCCACCAGTGATTTGCGGGGGACGAGTGCAGATACGCAGTATTTT.

This clonotype was detected ten times or more. The chain links TRBV7-6 to TRBJ2-7; D unresolved. Germline CDR1 reads SGHVS; CDR2 reads FNYEAQ. The CDR3 is 15 amino acids. Trimming shortened V by 5 bases and J by 3 bases, and 17 bases separated the two germline ends. CDR3 sequence reads: CASSPGLGPHYEQYF. The CDR3 DNA reads as TGTGCCAGCAGCCCCGGGCTCGGGCCCCACTACGAGCAGTACTTC.

This clonotype showed up just a few times. The junction and the germline gene differ at one end; a read error may be behind it. The chain employs TRBV7-7 and TRBJ2-3; maybe TRBD2 (5 bases). The CDR3 length is 16 residues. Germline V gene data show CDR1 as SSHAT and CDR2 as FNYEAQ (reference sequence). CDR3 sequence: CASSLGSTGVEAAQYF. In DNA, the CDR3 is TGTGCTAGCAGCTTAGGATCCACCGGGGTAGAGGCGGCGCAGTATTTT.

In this sample, this clonotype turned up a few times. V and J are TRBV5-1 and TRBJ2-7, with D possibly being TRBD1 (6 bases). The CDR3 consists of 14 residues. Deletions cut 7 bases from V and 0 bases from J, with 14 bases between. The germline V gene encodes CDR1 SGHRS and CDR2 YFSETQ. The CDR3 bases are TGCGCCAGCTCTTACCAGGGGCCCTCCTACGAGCAGTACTTC. It is translated as CASSYQGPSYEQYF.

The sample holds many counts of this clonotype. The chain combines TRBV5-4 with TRBJ2-1; D uncertain. The CDR3 totals 16 residues. Germline CDR1 SGHNT, CDR2 YYREEE (reference sequence). Trimming removed 0 bases at V and 0 bases at J, with 10 bases between. The CDR3 DNA follows: TGTGCCAGCAGCTTGGATTTGCAGAGCTCCTACAATGAGCAGTTCTTC. Its protein is CASSLDLQSSYNEQFF.

In its sample, this clonotype was seen many times. V gene TRBV12-3 or TRBV12-4 combines with J gene TRBJ2-7; 7 positions agree with TRBD2. The V gene end was trimmed by 7 bases and the J gene end by 5 bases; junction bases not matched to a gene: 11. The CDR3 is 14 amino acids. CDR3 coding DNA: TGTGCCAGCAACAGTTGGGGAGGGGAGAACGAGCAGTACTTC. This codes for CASNSWGGENEQYF.

This chain links TRBV5-1 with TRBJ2-7; D may be TRBD1 (6 bases). Trimming removed 4 bases at V and 2 bases at J, with 28 bases between. The CDR3 is made up of 19 amino acids. Germline CDR1 SGHRS, CDR2 YFSETQ. The DNA for the CDR3 is TGCGCCAGCAGCGGGGCCGGGACACTCGTTACGTGGGCCCCCTACGAGCAGTACTTC. Protein sequence: CASSGAGTLVTWAPYEQYF.

The chain joins TRBV18 to TRBJ2-7, with 10 bases aligning to TRBD2. V lost 5 bases, J lost 0 bases, and 4 bases stayed unmatched. Germline-derived CDR1 and CDR2 are KGHSH and LQKENI. This CDR3 has 15 amino acids. The CDR3 DNA reads TGTGCCAGCTCATACCTAGCGGGAGACTCCTACGAGCAGTACTTC. It translates to CASSYLAGDSYEQYF.

This clonotype was observed a handful of times. The chain carries TRBV2 and TRBJ2-5; 7 nucleotides agree with TRBD2. Trimming took 8 bases from V and 3 from J; bases not matched to a gene: 12. This CDR3 spans 15 amino acids. Germline V gene data show CDR1 as SNHLY and CDR2 as FYNNEI. In DNA, the CDR3 is TGTGCCAGCCGATACCGACTAGCCAAAAAAGAGACCCAGTACTTC. It is translated as CASRYRLAKKETQYF.

This clonotype occurred many times. This rearrangement joins TRBV5-1 to TRBJ2-3, with 7 nucleotides matching TRBD2. Germline lookup yields CDR1 SGHRS and CDR2 YFSETQ. The CDR3 is 17 amino acids. V lost 4 bases and J lost 1; bases outside the gene matches: 12. In DNA, the CDR3 is TGCGCCAGCAGCCATGTCGGTAGCGGGTCTCGCACAGATACGCAGTATTTT. Its translation: CASSHVGSGSRTDTQYF.

V and J are TRBV19 and TRBJ2-7; tentatively, D is TRBD2 (5 bases). Germline CDR1 LNHDA, CDR2 SQIVND (reference sequence). This CDR3 comprises 13 residues. V was clipped by 1 base and J by 5 bases, with 9 bases between them. The CDR3 reads CASSIAQEDEQYF. CDR3 DNA sequence: TGTGCCAGTAGTATAGCCCAGGAGGACGAGCAGTACTTC. The full variable domain, with the rest looked up from reference TRBV19 and TRBJ2-7, is DGGITQSPKYLFRKEGQNVTLSCEQNLNHDAMYWYRQDPGQGLRLIYYSQIVNDFQKGDIAEGYSVSREKKESFPLTVTSAQKNPTAFYLCASSIAQEDEQYFGPGTRLTVT.

Ten or more counts support this clonotype. The V call is TRBV4-1, the J call TRBJ2-7; D ambiguous. CDR1 MGHRA and CDR2 YSYEKL come from the germline V gene. V was cut by 7 bases and J by 2 bases, with 15 bases left in between. There are 14 residues in the CDR3. The CDR3 DNA sequence: TGCGCCAGCACCACCGGCCTAGGCCCCTACGAGCAGTACTTC. Translated: CASTTGLGPYEQYF.

The J gene is TRBJ1-1, the V gene TRBV12-3 or TRBV12-4; D not certain. Trimming left V 6 bases short and J 3 bases short, with 14 bases between. The CDR3 loop spans 14 amino acids. The CDR3 reads CASRTAGSYTEAFF. In DNA, the CDR3 is TGTGCCAGCAGAACGGCGGGGTCGTACACTGAAGCTTTCTTT.

The V call is TRBV7-8, the J call TRBJ2-5; TRBD2 agrees at 8 bases. The CDR3 consists of 17 residues. J was trimmed by 4 bases and V by 1 base; bases with no gene match: 11. CDR1 is SGHVS and CDR2 is FQNEAQ in the germline V gene. The CDR3 loop is CASSLGLLREVVETQYF. CDR3 nucleotide sequence: TGTGCCAGCAGCTTAGGGTTGTTGCGGGAGGTCGTAGAGACCCAGTACTTC.

Many counts were recorded for this clonotype. The rearrangement joins TRBV7-2 to TRBJ2-5, with D perhaps matching TRBD2 (5 bases). This CDR3 contains 13 residues. V gave up 3 bases and J gave up 3 bases, with 8 bases separating them. Germline values: CDR1 SGHTA, CDR2 FQGNSA. The CDR3 region is CASSFLAEETQYF. In DNA form, the CDR3 reads TGTGCCAGCAGCTTTCTAGCTGAAGAGACCCAGTACTTC.

This clonotype turned up a few times. This sequence joins TRBV19 and TRBJ1-5; D is unclear. From germline, CDR1 is LNHDA and CDR2 SQIVND (reference sequence). V was shortened by 6 bases and J by 3 bases, with 12 bases between the two germline ends. The CDR3 totals 14 residues. The CDR3 nucleotides are TGTGCCAGTAGATTCCAGGCCAACAATCAGCCCCAGCATTTT. This translates into CASRFQANNQPQHF.

This clonotype was detected ten times or more. The chain uses TRBV5-8 and TRBJ2-7; D unresolved. The CDR3 extends over 16 amino acids. V lost 0 bases and J 0 bases, leaving 13 bases between the germline ends. Germline V gives CDR1 SGHTS, CDR2 YDEGEE. The CDR3 DNA reads TGTGCCAGCAGCTTGGAGGTCCAGGCGATCTCCTACGAGCAGTACTTC. Encoded protein: CASSLEVQAISYEQYF.

In its sample, this clonotype was seen many times. This chain uses TRBV4-2 with TRBJ2-7; D is unclear. CDR3 size: 15 residues. Germline lookup yields CDR1 LGHNA and CDR2 YNFKEQ. The V end was cut by 6 bases, the J end by 1 base, with 16 bases between. The CDR3 DNA sequence: TGTGCCAGCAGGGACGGAAACTCAGCGTCCTACGAGCAGTACTTC. Translating it yields CASRDGNSASYEQYF.

This clonotype was detected ten times or more. V is TRBV3-1 and J is TRBJ1-6, with unresolved D. The CDR3 totals 14 residues. Per the germline V gene, CDR1 is LGHDT and CDR2 is YNNKEL (reference sequence). Trimming cost V 2 bases and J 4 bases, with 6 bases left between them. The CDR3 region has the DNA TGTGCCAGCAGCCAAACAGCTTATAATTCACCCCTCCACTTT. Translated: CASSQTAYNSPLHF.

The chain carries TRBV6-2 or TRBV6-3 and TRBJ2-3, with 9 bases matching TRBD2. Germline values: CDR1 MNHEY, CDR2 SVGEGT. This CDR3 has 17 amino acids. V shed 1 base and J 1 base; nucleotides not matched to a gene: 6. The CDR3 loop is CASSYWSSGGGTDTQYF. CDR3 nucleotide sequence: TGTGCCAGCAGTTACTGGAGTAGCGGGGGTGGCACAGATACGCAGTATTTT.